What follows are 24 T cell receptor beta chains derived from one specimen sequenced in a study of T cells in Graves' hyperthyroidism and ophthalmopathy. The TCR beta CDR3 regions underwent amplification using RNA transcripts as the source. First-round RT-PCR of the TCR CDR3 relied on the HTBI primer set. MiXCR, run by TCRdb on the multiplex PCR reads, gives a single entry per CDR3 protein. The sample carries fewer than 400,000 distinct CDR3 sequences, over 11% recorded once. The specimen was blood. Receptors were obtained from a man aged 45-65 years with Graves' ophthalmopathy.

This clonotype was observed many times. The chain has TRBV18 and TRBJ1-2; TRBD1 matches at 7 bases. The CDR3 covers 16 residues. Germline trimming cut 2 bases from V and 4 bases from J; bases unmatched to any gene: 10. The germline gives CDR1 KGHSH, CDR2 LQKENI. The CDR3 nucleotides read TGTGCCAGCTCACCAGACCTGACAGGGAGTCGCTATGGCTACACCTTC. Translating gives CASSPDLTGSRYGYTF.

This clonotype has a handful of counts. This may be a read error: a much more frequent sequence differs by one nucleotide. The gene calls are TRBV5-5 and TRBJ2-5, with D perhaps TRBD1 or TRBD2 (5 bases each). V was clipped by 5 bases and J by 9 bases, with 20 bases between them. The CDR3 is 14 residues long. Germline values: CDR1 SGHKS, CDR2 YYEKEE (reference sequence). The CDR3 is CASRGDAGRRAQYF. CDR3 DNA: TGTGCCAGCAGGGGGGACGCCGGTAGAAGGGCCCAGTACTTC.

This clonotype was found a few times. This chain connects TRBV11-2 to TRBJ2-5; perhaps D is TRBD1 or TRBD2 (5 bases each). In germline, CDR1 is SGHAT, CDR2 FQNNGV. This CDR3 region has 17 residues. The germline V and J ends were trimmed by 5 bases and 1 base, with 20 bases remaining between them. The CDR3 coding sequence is TGTGCCAGCAGCGGAAGACTAAGGGACCTTGCCCAAGAGACCCAGTACTTC. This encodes CASSGRLRDLAQETQYF.

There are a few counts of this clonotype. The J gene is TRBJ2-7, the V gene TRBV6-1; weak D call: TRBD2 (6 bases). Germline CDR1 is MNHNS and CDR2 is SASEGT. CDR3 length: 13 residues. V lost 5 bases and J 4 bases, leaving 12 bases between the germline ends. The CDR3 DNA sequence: TGTGCCAGCAGTCAGGGACTTAATTACGAGCAGTACTTC. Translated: CASSQGLNYEQYF.

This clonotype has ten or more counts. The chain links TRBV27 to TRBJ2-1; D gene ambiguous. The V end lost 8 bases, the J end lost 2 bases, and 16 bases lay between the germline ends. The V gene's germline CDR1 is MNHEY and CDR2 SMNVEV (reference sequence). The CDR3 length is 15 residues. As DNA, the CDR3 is TGTGCCAGCTCCCGACCCCGACGCGCCTACAATGAGCAGTTCTTC. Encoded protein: CASSRPRRAYNEQFF.

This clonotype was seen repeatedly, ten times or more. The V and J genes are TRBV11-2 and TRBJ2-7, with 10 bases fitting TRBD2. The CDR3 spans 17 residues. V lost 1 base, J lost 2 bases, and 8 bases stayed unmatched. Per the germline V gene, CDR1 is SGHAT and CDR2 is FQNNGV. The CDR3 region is CASSLAALAGAPYEQYF. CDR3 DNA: TGTGCCAGCAGCTTAGCTGCCCTAGCGGGAGCCCCCTACGAGCAGTACTTC.

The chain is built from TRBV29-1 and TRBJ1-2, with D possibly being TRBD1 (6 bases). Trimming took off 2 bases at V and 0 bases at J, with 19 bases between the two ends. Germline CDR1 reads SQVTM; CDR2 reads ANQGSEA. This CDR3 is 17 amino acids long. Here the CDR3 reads CSVELYRALQANYGYTF. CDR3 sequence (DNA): TGCAGCGTTGAACTTTACAGGGCTCTTCAAGCTAACTATGGCTACACCTTC. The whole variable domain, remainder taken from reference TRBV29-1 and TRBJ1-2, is SAVISQKPSRDICQRGTSLTIQCQVDSQVTMMFWYRQQPGQSLTLIATANQGSEATYESGFVIDKFPISRPNLTFSTLTVSNMSPEDSSIYLCSVELYRALQANYGYTFGSGTRLTVV.

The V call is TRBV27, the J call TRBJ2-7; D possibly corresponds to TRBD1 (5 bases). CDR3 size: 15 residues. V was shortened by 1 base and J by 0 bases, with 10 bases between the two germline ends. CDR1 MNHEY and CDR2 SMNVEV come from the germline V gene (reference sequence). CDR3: CASSLYGHASYEQYF. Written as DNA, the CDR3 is TGTGCCAGCAGTTTATACGGACACGCCTCCTACGAGCAGTACTTC.

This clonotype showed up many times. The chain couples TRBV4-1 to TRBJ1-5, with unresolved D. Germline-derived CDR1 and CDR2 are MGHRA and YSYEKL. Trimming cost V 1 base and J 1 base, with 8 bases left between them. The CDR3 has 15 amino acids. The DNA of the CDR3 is TGCGCCAGCAGCCAAGTCACGGGGAGCAATCAGCCCCAGCATTTT. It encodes CASSQVTGSNQPQHF.

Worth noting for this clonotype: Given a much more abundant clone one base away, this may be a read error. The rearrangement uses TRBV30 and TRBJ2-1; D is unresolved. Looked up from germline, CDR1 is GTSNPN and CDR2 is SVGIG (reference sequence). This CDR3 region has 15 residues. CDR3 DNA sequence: TGTGCCTGGAGTGTCCGGCCGGAATCCTGCAATGAGCAGTTCTTC. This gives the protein CAWSVRPESCNEQFF.

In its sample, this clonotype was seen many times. CDR3 sequence (DNA): TGCAGTGCCTCAAGCGGGAGGGCTTACGAGCAGTACTTC. As protein: CSASSGRAYEQYF. The chain has TRBV20-1 and TRBJ2-7, with 10 bases that match TRBD2. CDR1 and CDR2 from the germline V gene are DFQATT and SNEGSKA (reference sequence). J was trimmed by 4 bases and V by 6 bases; bases with no gene match: 6. The length of the CDR3 is 13 residues.

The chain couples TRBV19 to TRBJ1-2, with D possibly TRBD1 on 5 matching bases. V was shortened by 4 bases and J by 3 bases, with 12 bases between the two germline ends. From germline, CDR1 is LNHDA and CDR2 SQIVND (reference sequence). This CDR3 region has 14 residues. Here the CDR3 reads CASSRGTQYYGYTF. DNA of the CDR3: TGTGCCAGTAGTAGGGGGACGCAATACTATGGCTACACCTTC.

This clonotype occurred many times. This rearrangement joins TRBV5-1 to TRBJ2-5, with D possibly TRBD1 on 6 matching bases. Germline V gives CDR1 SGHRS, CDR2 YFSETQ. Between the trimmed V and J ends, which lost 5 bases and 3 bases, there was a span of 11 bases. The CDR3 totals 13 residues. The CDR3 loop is CASSLQGEETQYF. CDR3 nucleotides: TGCGCCAGCAGTCTACAGGGAGAAGAGACCCAGTACTTC.

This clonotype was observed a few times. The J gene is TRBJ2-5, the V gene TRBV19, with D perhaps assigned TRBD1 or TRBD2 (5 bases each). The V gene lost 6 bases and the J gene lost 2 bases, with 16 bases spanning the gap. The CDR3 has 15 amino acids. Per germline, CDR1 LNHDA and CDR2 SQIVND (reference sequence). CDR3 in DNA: TGTGCCAGTAGCCTCGCCGGGACGAAGCAAGAGACCCAGTACTTC. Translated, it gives CASSLAGTKQETQYF.

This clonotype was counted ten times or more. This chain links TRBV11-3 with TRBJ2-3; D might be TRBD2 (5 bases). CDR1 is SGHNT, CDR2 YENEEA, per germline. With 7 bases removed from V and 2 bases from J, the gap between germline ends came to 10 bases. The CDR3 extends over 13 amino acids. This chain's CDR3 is CASIEGSTDTQYF. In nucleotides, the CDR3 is TGTGCCAGCATTGAGGGCTCCACAGATACGCAGTATTTT.

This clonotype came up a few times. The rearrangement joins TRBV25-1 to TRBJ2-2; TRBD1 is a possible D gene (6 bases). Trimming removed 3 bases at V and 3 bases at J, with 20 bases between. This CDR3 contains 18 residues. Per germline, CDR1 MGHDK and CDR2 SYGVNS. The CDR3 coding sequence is TGTGCCAGCAGTGAGCTACAGGGACCTACCGCTGACACCGGGGAGCTGTTTTTT. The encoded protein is CASSELQGPTADTGELFF.

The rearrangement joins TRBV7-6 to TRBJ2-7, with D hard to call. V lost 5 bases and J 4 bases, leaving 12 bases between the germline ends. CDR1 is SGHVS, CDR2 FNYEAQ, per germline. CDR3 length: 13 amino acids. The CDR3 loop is CASSPSPGYEQYF. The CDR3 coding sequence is TGTGCCAGCAGCCCGTCCCCTGGGTACGAGCAGTACTTC.

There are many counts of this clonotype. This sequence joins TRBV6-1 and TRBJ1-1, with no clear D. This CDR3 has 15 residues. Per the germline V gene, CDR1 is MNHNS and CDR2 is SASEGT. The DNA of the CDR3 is TGTGCAGCAACCTCGAAGCAGACCTTTAACACTGAAGCTTTCTTT. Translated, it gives CAATSKQTFNTEAFF.

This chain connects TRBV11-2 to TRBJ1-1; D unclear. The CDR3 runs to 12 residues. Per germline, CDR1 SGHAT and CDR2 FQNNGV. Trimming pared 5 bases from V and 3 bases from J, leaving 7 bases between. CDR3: CASSAWDTEAFF. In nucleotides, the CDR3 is TGTGCCAGCAGCGCCTGGGACACTGAAGCTTTCTTT.

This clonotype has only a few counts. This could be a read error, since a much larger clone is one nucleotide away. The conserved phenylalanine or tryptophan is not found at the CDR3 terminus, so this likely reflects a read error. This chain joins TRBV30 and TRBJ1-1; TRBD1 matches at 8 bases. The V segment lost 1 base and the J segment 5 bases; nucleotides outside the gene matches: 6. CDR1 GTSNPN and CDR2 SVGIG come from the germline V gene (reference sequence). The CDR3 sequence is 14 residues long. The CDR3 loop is CAWSGTGRMTEAFS. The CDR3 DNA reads TGTGCCTGGAGTGGGACAGGGAGAATGACTGAAGCTTTCTCT.

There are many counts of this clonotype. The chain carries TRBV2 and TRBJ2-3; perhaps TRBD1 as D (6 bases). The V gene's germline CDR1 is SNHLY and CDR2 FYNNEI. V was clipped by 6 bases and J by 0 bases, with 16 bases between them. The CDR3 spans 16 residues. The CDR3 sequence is CASRDGQTPSTDTQYF. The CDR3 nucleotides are TGTGCCAGCAGAGACGGACAGACCCCTAGCACAGATACGCAGTATTTT.

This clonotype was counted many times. Written as DNA, the CDR3 is TGTGCCAGCAGTGAAGCGTTGGCCCGCCGCACAGATACGCAGTATTTT. Protein sequence: CASSEALARRTDTQYF. V and J are TRBV2 and TRBJ2-3; D remains ambiguous. Germline V lookup: CDR1 SNHLY, CDR2 FYNNEI. This CDR3 is 16 amino acids long. Trimming stripped 0 bases from V and 1 base from J, with 11 bases between.

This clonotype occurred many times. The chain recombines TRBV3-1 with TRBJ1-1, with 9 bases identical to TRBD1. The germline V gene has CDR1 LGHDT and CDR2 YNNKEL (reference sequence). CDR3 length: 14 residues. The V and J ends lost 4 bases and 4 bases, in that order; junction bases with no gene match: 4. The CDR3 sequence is CASSLRQGGTEAFF. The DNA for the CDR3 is TGTGCCAGCAGCCTGCGACAGGGGGGCACTGAAGCTTTCTTT.

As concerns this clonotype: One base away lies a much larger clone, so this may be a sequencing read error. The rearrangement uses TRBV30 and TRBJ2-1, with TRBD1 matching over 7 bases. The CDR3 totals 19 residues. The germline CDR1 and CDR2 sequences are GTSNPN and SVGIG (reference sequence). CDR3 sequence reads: CARSPRKKNDRAIHNEQFF. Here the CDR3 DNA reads TGTGCCCGGAGTCCACGGAAAAAAAACGACAGGGCTATCCACAATGAGCAGTTCTTC.